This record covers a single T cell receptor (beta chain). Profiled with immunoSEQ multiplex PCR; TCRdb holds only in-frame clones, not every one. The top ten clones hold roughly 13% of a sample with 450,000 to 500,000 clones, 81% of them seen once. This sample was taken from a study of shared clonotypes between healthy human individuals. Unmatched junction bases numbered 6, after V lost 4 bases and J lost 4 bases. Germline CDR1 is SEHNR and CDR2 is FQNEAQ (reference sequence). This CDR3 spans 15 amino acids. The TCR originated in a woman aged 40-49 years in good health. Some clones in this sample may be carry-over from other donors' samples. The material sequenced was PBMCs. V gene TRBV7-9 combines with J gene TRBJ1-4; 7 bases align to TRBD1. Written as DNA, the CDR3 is TGTGCCAGCAGCTCCTACAGGGGAAATAATGAAAAACTGTTTTTT. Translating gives CASSSYRGNNEKLFF. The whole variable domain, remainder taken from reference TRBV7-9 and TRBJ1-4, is DTGVSQNPRHKITKRGQNVTFRCDPISEHNRLYWYRQTLGQGPEFLTYFQNEAQLEKSRLLSDRFSAERPKGSFSTLEIQRTEQGDSAMYLCASSSYRGNNEKLFFGSGTQLSVL.